The 14 T cell receptor beta chains given below trace back to one sample, sequenced in a study of CXCR3-negative and CXCR3-positive naive CD8 T cells. Study results and limitations: CXCR3-negative naive cells had less hydrophobic TRB CDR3s than did CXCR3-positive naive cells.

These receptors have no known antigen. Each TRB cDNA library was prepared by 5' RACE (with UMI labels). TCRdb re-called the 5' RACE reads and gives one entry per CDR3 protein, without DNA. This sample's table has under 150,000 distinct CDR3 sequences. Sequencing used naive CXCR3+ CD8+ T cells from blood. Subset given: CD45RO-CCR7+CD27+CD95- naive CD8+ T cells expressing CXCR3 (TNR3+). Receptors were obtained from a human donor in good health. Some clones in this sample may be carry-over from other donors' samples.

The chain recombines TRBV20-1 with TRBJ2-3; TCRdb's D call of TRBD1 is untestable without DNA. CDR3 length equals 15 residues. CDR1 DFQATT and CDR2 SNEGSKA come from the germline V gene (reference sequence). The CDR3 protein is CSAPGDRDFPDTQYF.

The V call is TRBV28, the J call TRBJ1-2; TCRdb lists TRBD1, though no DNA is available to test this call. This CDR3 spans 18 amino acids. Germline V gene data show CDR1 as MDHEN and CDR2 as SYDVKM. The CDR3 sequence is CASSFLTTNLQGARGYTF.

The chain combines TRBV9 with TRBJ2-7; TCRdb lists TRBD2, though no DNA is available to test this call. In germline, CDR1 is SGDLS, CDR2 YYNGEE. The CDR3 extends over 15 amino acids. The CDR3 region is CASSASSGVTYEQYF.

The CDR3 is CASSLWFGSGAYNEQFF. This chain uses TRBV7-9 with TRBJ2-1; TCRdb picks TRBD2, but there is no DNA to check that call. CDR1 is SEHNR, CDR2 FQNEAQ, per germline (reference sequence). This CDR3 comprises 17 residues.

The V gene is TRBV14, the J gene TRBJ1-6. Germline V gene sequence: CDR1 SGHDN, CDR2 FVKESK. The CDR3 loop spans 15 amino acids. The CDR3 loop is CASSQALRGNSPLHF.

The rearrangement joins TRBV10-3 to TRBJ2-6; TCRdb returns TRBD1, unconfirmable since there is no DNA. CDR1 and CDR2 from the germline V gene are ENHRY and SYGVKD. The CDR3 runs 15 residues. This chain's CDR3 is CAISDRGAGANVLTF.

The gene calls are TRBV7-3 and TRBJ2-5; as DNA is missing, the TRBD1 call by TCRdb cannot be tested. This CDR3 spans 16 amino acids. Germline V gene lookup returns CDR1 SGHTA and CDR2 FQGTGA. The CDR3 loop reads CASSKQGGSVRETQYF.

The chain is built from TRBV5-4 and TRBJ1-5; TCRdb's D call of TRBD1 is untestable without DNA. There are 14 residues in the CDR3. CDR1 SGHNT and CDR2 YYREEE come from the germline V gene (reference sequence). CDR3 in amino acids: CASSLGTENQPQHF.

The CDR3 protein is CASSPTGQGIFSSGDTIYF. The V call is TRBV6-5, the J call TRBJ1-3; TCRdb's assignment of TRBD1 cannot be checked, as there is no DNA. CDR1 and CDR2 (germline): MNHEY, SVGAGI. The CDR3 consists of 19 residues.

This chain uses TRBV7-9 with TRBJ1-1; no DNA is available, so the TRBD1 call from TCRdb remains unchecked. The CDR3 is made up of 16 amino acids. Germline-derived CDR1 and CDR2 are SEHNR and FQNEAQ (reference sequence). The CDR3 reads CASSFFPTGGPNAAFF.

The chain combines TRBV7-2 with TRBJ1-4; TCRdb's assignment of TRBD1 cannot be checked, as there is no DNA. CDR3 size: 16 residues. Germline V gene lookup returns CDR1 SGHTA and CDR2 FQGNSA. The CDR3 loop reads CASSLGEQGINEKLFF.

V and J are TRBV29-1 and TRBJ2-7; lacking DNA, the TRBD1 call made by TCRdb goes unchecked. Germline assignment: CDR1 SQVTM and CDR2 ANQGSEA. This CDR3 comprises 12 residues. The CDR3 spells CSARDSSYEQYF.

The V gene is TRBV29-1, the J gene TRBJ1-1. CDR3 size: 12 residues. Germline CDR1 and CDR2: SQVTM and ANQGSEA. CDR3 amino acids: CSVEGENTEAFF. Full variable domain (missing parts from reference TRBV29-1 and TRBJ1-1): SAVISQKPSRDICQRGTSLTIQCQVDSQVTMMFWYRQQPGQSLTLIATANQGSEATYESGFVIDKFPISRPNLTFSTLTVSNMSPEDSSIYLCSVEGENTEAFFGQGTRLTVV.

The chain employs TRBV14 and TRBJ1-4. Germline V gene data show CDR1 as SGHDN and CDR2 as FVKESK. This CDR3 is built from 13 residues. The CDR3 sequence is CASSRSMWEKLFF.